One T cell receptor (beta chain) is described in this entry. The PCR ran on 60 Vbeta and 13 Jbeta primers. Only in-frame clones appear in the TCRdb table, and some are missing; sequencing was by immunoSEQ multiplex PCR. The sample has 200,000 or so clones; 87% are singletons. The sample comes from a study of cytomegalovirus exposure and HLA in healthy donors. The CDR3 spans 19 residues. Germline CDR1 reads MGHRA; CDR2 reads YSYEKL. The V segment lost 2 bases and the J segment 1 base; nucleotides outside the gene matches: 13. The chain carries TRBV4-1 and TRBJ1-1, with 10 nucleotides matching TRBD1. This sequence originates from a man younger than 40 in good health and CMV-seronegative. Sequenced material: PBMCs. Here the CDR3 reads CASSQLPGTGAEGNTEAFF. The CDR3 nucleotides are TGCGCCAGCAGCCAACTCCCGGGGACAGGGGCGGAGGGGAACACTGAAGCTTTCTTT.